Presented here are 14 T cell receptor beta chains from one specimen sequenced in a study of CD8 T cells in ankylosing spondylitis. These receptors are not linked to any known antigen. Each CDR3 protein is one row after TCRdb ran MiXCR on the 5' RACE reads. The sample includes around 440,000 distinct CDR3 sequences, approximately 17% of them seen just once. Findings and limits, study-wide: A TCR beta motif made of fewer than 10 highly homologous variants seemed typical of ankylosing spondylitis blood.

The specimen was blood, either unsorted or a sorted T cell fraction (not recorded which). The receptors stem from a male donor with ankylosing spondylitis.

This clonotype came up a few times. The V call is TRBV10-3, the J call TRBJ2-5; D may match TRBD1 or TRBD2 (6 bases each). The CDR3 length is 14 residues. The V gene's germline CDR1 is ENHRY and CDR2 SYGVKD. Trimming removed 10 bases at V and 3 bases at J, with 18 bases between. CDR3 protein: CAKDGGGYKETQYF. In DNA form, the CDR3 reads TGTGCCAAAGACGGAGGGGGATATAAAGAGACCCAGTACTTC.

The genes are TRBV9 and TRBJ2-7; D is uncertain. The CDR3 covers 14 residues. Looked up from germline, CDR1 is SGDLS and CDR2 is YYNGEE. Trimming shortened V by 2 bases and J by 1 base, and 10 bases separated the two germline ends. The CDR3 is CASSVHPDSYEQYF. The DNA of the CDR3 is TGTGCCAGCAGCGTTCATCCTGATTCCTACGAGCAGTACTTC.

This chain connects TRBV9 to TRBJ2-5; 10 bases line up with TRBD2. The germline V gene has CDR1 SGDLS and CDR2 YYNGEE. The CDR3 consists of 15 residues. The junction had 6 bases not matched to a gene; V was cut back by 4 bases and J by 3 bases. The CDR3 bases are TGTGCCAGCAGCCCCGGGACTAGCGCTAAAGAGACCCAGTACTTC. This translates into CASSPGTSAKETQYF.

Concerning this clonotype: A much larger clone differs by one base, so this may be a read error. The chain has TRBV12-3 or TRBV12-4 and TRBJ1-4, with D possibly TRBD1 on 6 matching bases. CDR3 length: 14 amino acids. The V end was cut by 8 bases, the J end by 7 bases, with 17 bases between. CDR3 in amino acids: CASQGAGGSEKLFF. The CDR3 DNA follows: TGTGCCAGCCAGGGAGCCGGGGGCTCTGAAAAACTGTTTTTT.

V is TRBV15 and J is TRBJ2-3; D unresolved. Germline loops: CDR1 LNHNV, CDR2 YYDKDF (reference sequence). This CDR3 is 13 amino acids long. V lost 1 base and J lost 6, with 8 bases in between. The CDR3 coding sequence is TGTGCCACCAGCAGAGCTCTCAAGGATACGCAGTATTTT. Translated: CATSRALKDTQYF.

This clonotype was counted at least ten times. This rearrangement joins TRBV5-1 to TRBJ2-5; 10 nucleotides match TRBD2. CDR1 and CDR2 (germline): SGHRS, YFSETQ. CDR3 length equals 14 residues. The trim removed 4 bases at V and 6 bases at J, leaving 6 bases unmatched. DNA for the CDR3: TGCGCCAGCAGCGAAGCGGGAGGGGTGAAGACCCAGTACTTC. Amino acids: CASSEAGGVKTQYF.

V is TRBV7-9 and J is TRBJ1-1; D is unresolved. This CDR3 comprises 14 residues. V was clipped by 5 bases and J by 4 bases, with 14 bases between them. The germline gives CDR1 SEHNR, CDR2 FQNEAQ (reference sequence). CDR3 amino acids: CASSPPVAVTEAFF. CDR3 nucleotide sequence: TGTGCCAGCAGCCCTCCAGTGGCCGTCACTGAAGCTTTCTTT. The entire variable domain, with the rest obtained from reference TRBV7-9 and TRBJ1-1, is as follows: DTGVSQNPRHKITKRGQNVTFRCDPISEHNRLYWYRQTLGQGPEFLTYFQNEAQLEKSRLLSDRFSAERPKGSFSTLEIQRTEQGDSAMYLCASSPPVAVTEAFFGQGTRLTVV.

The chain recombines TRBV7-8 with TRBJ1-1, with 9 bases that match TRBD1. The CDR3 spans 13 residues. The J segment lost 4 bases and the V segment lost 5 bases, leaving 2 bases of the junction unmatched. In germline, CDR1 is SGHVS, CDR2 FQNEAQ. The CDR3 DNA is TGTGCCAGCAGCGGGACAGGGCGCACTGAAGCTTTCTTT. It encodes CASSGTGRTEAFF.

This clonotype appeared many times. The chain links TRBV10-3 to TRBJ2-3, with TRBD2 as a possible D gene (6 bases). Germline V gene sequence: CDR1 ENHRY, CDR2 SYGVKD. This CDR3 is 14 amino acids long. The V end lost 10 bases, the J end lost 5 bases, and 19 bases lay between the germline ends. CDR3 protein: CATSGASVRDTQYF. The CDR3 DNA follows: TGTGCCACCTCCGGCGCTAGCGTAAGAGATACGCAGTATTTT.

V gene TRBV28 combines with J gene TRBJ2-1; D possibly matches TRBD1 or TRBD2 (5 bases each). The germline gives CDR1 MDHEN, CDR2 SYDVKM. This CDR3 has 16 amino acids. This CDR3 reads CVVRGSTSEDYNEQFF. The CDR3 region has the DNA TGTGTTGTACGGGGCAGCACCTCTGAAGACTACAATGAGCAGTTCTTC.

This rearrangement joins TRBV3-1 to TRBJ2-2; TRBD1 might be the D (6 bases). The CDR3 runs 12 residues. The ends were cut back, 6 bases at V and 7 bases at J, with 9 bases in the middle. Germline loops: CDR1 LGHDT, CDR2 YNNKEL (reference sequence). CDR3 coding DNA: TGTGCCAGCAGTCGAGGGGGCGGGGAGCTGTTTTTT. The encoded protein is CASSRGGGELFF.

CDR3 sequence: CASSLRSAAPAEQYF. Here the CDR3 DNA reads TGCGCCAGCAGCTTGCGGAGCGCAGCACCGGCCGAGCAGTACTTC. V and J are TRBV5-1 and TRBJ2-7; D is uncertain. The CDR3 covers 15 residues. Deletions cut 1 base from V and 6 bases from J, with 17 bases between. In germline, CDR1 is SGHRS, CDR2 YFSETQ.

The chain has TRBV7-8 and TRBJ1-6; TRBD1 agrees at 9 bases. The CDR3 sequence is 16 residues long. Germline lookup yields CDR1 SGHVS and CDR2 FQNEAQ. Trimming cost V 3 bases and J 10 bases; bases outside gene matches: 10. The CDR3 nucleotides read TGTGCCAGCAGCTTGACTAGGACAGGGGTAAAGTCACCCCTCCACTTT. Its translation: CASSLTRTGVKSPLHF.

The chain has TRBV27 and TRBJ2-1; TRBD2 matches 10 bases. This CDR3 region has 15 residues. Germline assignment: CDR1 MNHEY and CDR2 SMNVEV (reference sequence). V lost 5 bases, J lost 5 bases, and 6 bases stayed unmatched. The CDR3: CASSASGSYNNEQFF. The CDR3 bases are TGTGCCAGCAGTGCTAGCGGGAGTTATAACAATGAGCAGTTCTTC.